This T cell receptor (beta chain) was observed in a study of blood T cell repertoires in COVID-19. Study-level background: From the United States, Italy and Spain came samples of acute and convalescent COVID-19.

From germline, CDR1 is SQVTM and CDR2 ANQGSEA. The CDR3 is made up of 16 amino acids. The protocol was immunoSEQ multiplex PCR, while the TCRdb copy is restricted to in-frame clones and leaves out a portion. The sample contains under 300,000 clones, approximately 91% of which appear only once. Participants came from some 23 US areas, aged roughly 18 to 89 years. V is TRBV29-1 and J is TRBJ2-2; 9 nucleotides line up with TRBD2. The receptor was derived from a woman in her thirties or forties with acute COVID-19. The sample comprised PBMCs or T cells enriched from blood (not recorded which). The CDR3 sequence is CSARSLGREGTGELFF. The CDR3 DNA follows: TGCAGTGCCCGGTCCCTGGGGCGGGAGGGGACCGGGGAGCTGTTTTTT.